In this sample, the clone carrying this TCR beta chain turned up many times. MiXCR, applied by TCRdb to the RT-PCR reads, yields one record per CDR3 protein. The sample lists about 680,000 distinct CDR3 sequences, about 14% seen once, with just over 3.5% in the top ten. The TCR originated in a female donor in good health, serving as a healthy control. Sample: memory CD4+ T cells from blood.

The CDR3 nucleotides read TGCAGCGTTGGGAAAGGGAGGGCCCTCAATGAGCAGTTCTTC. This codes for CSVGKGRALNEQFF. This sequence joins TRBV29-1 and TRBJ2-1; 7 bases agree with TRBD2. The CDR3 runs to 14 residues. Per germline, CDR1 SQVTM and CDR2 ANQGSEA. Unmatched junction bases numbered 9, after V lost 4 bases and J lost 6 bases.